These 11 T cell receptor beta chains were all obtained from the same sample, sequenced in a study of blood T cells in healthy people across ages. For the second PCR, which ran for about 7 to 11 cycles, a sample-barcoded 5' primer and a J-beta primer mix were used. TCRdb recomputed calls from the 5' RACE reads with MiXCR, one row per CDR3 protein. The sample includes hundreds of thousands of distinct CDR3 sequences, approximately 50% of them seen just once. Sequenced material: blood. Receptors originate from a man between 60 and 75 years old in good health.

The rearrangement joins TRBV11-2 to TRBJ1-2, with 7 bases aligning to TRBD1. Germline trimming cut 5 bases from V and 8 bases from J; bases unmatched to any gene: 11. Germline CDR1 reads SGHAT; CDR2 reads FQNNGV. This CDR3 has 14 residues. CDR3 sequence: CASSPSTGWAGYTF. The CDR3 coding sequence is TGTGCCAGCAGCCCTTCGACAGGGTGGGCCGGCTACACCTTC.

The chain is built from TRBV3-1 and TRBJ1-4; TRBD1 might be the D (5 bases). Germline CDR1 and CDR2: LGHDT and YNNKEL (reference sequence). CDR3 length: 16 amino acids. V dropped 1 base and J dropped 7 bases, with 16 bases sitting between them. The CDR3 DNA is TGTGCCAGCAGCCAAGGTGGACACGTCGGAGTTGAAAAACTGTTTTTT. It yields the protein CASSQGGHVGVEKLFF.

The V and J genes are TRBV7-2 and TRBJ1-1; D perhaps matches TRBD1 (6 bases). The CDR3 sequence is 15 residues long. Deletions cut 4 bases from V and 6 bases from J, with 18 bases between. Germline assignment: CDR1 SGHTA and CDR2 FQGNSA. CDR3: CASSSLGGNRPEAFF. In nucleotides, the CDR3 is TGTGCCAGCAGCTCCCTAGGGGGGAACAGACCTGAAGCTTTCTTT.

The V and J genes are TRBV20-1 and TRBJ2-1; 9 nucleotides match TRBD2. The length of the CDR3 is 14 residues. The germline CDR1 and CDR2 sequences are DFQATT and SNEGSKA (reference sequence). V gave up 6 bases and J gave up 13 bases; unmatched junction bases: 16. CDR3: CSATHAGGLETQFF. The CDR3 nucleotides are TGCAGTGCGACCCACGCGGGGGGGCTGGAGACCCAGTTCTTC.

This clonotype has only a few counts. The V and J genes are TRBV18 and TRBJ2-1, with 8 bases that match TRBD2. The CDR3 is 13 residues long. Per germline, CDR1 KGHSH and CDR2 LQKENI. J was trimmed by 7 bases and V by 10 bases; bases with no gene match: 9. DNA for the CDR3: TGTGCCACCTCGGCGGGGGGCCGGAATGAGCAGTTCTTC. Its protein is CATSAGGRNEQFF.

V gene TRBV28 combines with J gene TRBJ2-7; 10 positions agree with TRBD2. CDR3 length equals 14 residues. The ends lost 6 bases at V and 0 bases at J; junction bases unmatched: 2. Germline CDR1 MDHEN, CDR2 SYDVKM. The CDR3 coding sequence is TGTGCCAGCAGAGGGACTAGCGTCTCCTACGAGCAGTACTTC. This encodes CASRGTSVSYEQYF.

The count of this clonotype is one. This chain links TRBV7-2 with TRBJ2-5; 15 nucleotides align to TRBD2. V shed 5 bases and J 4 bases; nucleotides not matched to a gene: 5. Germline assignment: CDR1 SGHTA and CDR2 FQGNSA. This CDR3 region has 16 residues. The CDR3 sequence: CASSMGLAGGLETQYF. The CDR3 DNA reads TGTGCCAGCAGCATGGGACTAGCGGGGGGCTTAGAGACCCAGTACTTC. The full variable domain, its missing parts supplied by reference TRBV7-2 and TRBJ2-5, is GAGVSQSPSNKVTEKGKDVELRCDPISGHTALYWYRQSLGQGLEFLIYFQGNSAPDKSGLPSDRFSAERTGGSVSTLTIQRTQQEDSAVYLCASSMGLAGGLETQYFGPGTRLLVL.

The J gene is TRBJ2-7, the V gene TRBV7-7; D gene uncertain. The CDR3 runs 14 residues. V was shortened by 2 bases and J by 4 bases, with 12 bases between the two germline ends. The germline CDR1 and CDR2 sequences are SSHAT and FNYEAQ (reference sequence). CDR3: CASSLSTENYEQYF. In DNA form, the CDR3 reads TGTGCCAGCAGCTTATCCACTGAGAATTACGAGCAGTACTTC. Full variable domain (remainder filled in from reference TRBV7-7 and TRBJ2-7): GAGVSQSPRYKVTKRGQDVTLRCDPISSHATLYWYQQALGQGPEFLTYFNYEAQPDKSGLPSDRFSAERPEGSISTLTIQRTEQRDSAMYRCASSLSTENYEQYFGPGTRLTVT.

This chain uses TRBV24-1 with TRBJ2-5, with D unclear. CDR3 length: 15 amino acids. CDR1 is KGHDR, CDR2 SFDVKD, per germline. V gave up 1 base and J gave up 0 bases, with 8 bases separating them. The CDR3 loop reads CATSDFGRNQETQYF. The CDR3, as DNA: TGTGCCACCAGTGATTTCGGGCGAAACCAAGAGACCCAGTACTTC.

This clonotype was counted a few times. This chain joins TRBV6-6 and TRBJ2-1; 9 bases are a match to TRBD1. Germline V CDR1 and CDR2: MNHNY, SVGAGI (reference sequence). The CDR3 length is 15 residues. V trimming: 5 bases; J trimming: 7 bases; junction bases outside the gene matches: 9. The CDR3 DNA reads TGTGCCAGCAGTGCACCGGGACAGGGAGAGAATGAGCAGTTCTTC. As protein: CASSAPGQGENEQFF.

This clonotype was found a few times. The V gene is TRBV6-1, the J gene TRBJ2-7, with D possibly being TRBD1 (6 bases). Germline V gives CDR1 MNHNS, CDR2 SASEGT. V was cut by 6 bases and J by 6 bases, with 18 bases left in between. This CDR3 contains 14 residues. CDR3 protein: CASRKSGDVAEQYF. DNA of the CDR3: TGTGCCAGCAGGAAGTCAGGGGATGTAGCCGAGCAGTACTTC.